The rows below give T cell receptor beta chains drawn from one sample of a study of response to subunit inactivated influenza vaccine. MiXCR, applied by TCRdb to the RT-PCR reads, yields one record per CDR3 protein. Of more than 450,000 distinct CDR3 sequences listed, approximately 12% are singletons. The sample here was PBMCs from blood, taken on the day of vaccination. The source is a man aged 50-60 years who received an inactivated influenza vaccine. Each CDR3 is given with its conserved first and last residue.

14	TRBV7-8	CASSRASGTYEQYF
16	TRBV29-1	CSVVLRGASLGYEQFF
15	TRBV18	CASSSGQGGSETQYF
16	TRBV20-1	CSARDPGQGTAGELFF
12	TRBV30	CAWDSGSYEQYF
11	TRBV2	CASSVVYEQYF
14	TRBV2	CASLGLAELNEQFF
14	TRBV7-2	CASSPSSGNYEQYF
14	TRBV12-3/TRBV12-4	CASSFTSGRGTQYF
11	TRBV11-2	CASSTYDEQFF
18	TRBV15	CATSSPVSGVPHYNEQFF
14	TRBV29-1	CSVILAGGTDTQYF
16	TRBV6-2/TRBV6-3	CASSYKTPSGANVLTF
11	TRBV5-1	CASSGDNEQFF
15	TRBV5-1	CASQTGQVHTGELFF
9	TRBV11-2	CASSPPLDF
14	TRBV28	CASRLQGSGNTIYF
15	TRBV19	CASSTSFAPYNEQFF
12	TRBV7-9	CASSLVGYGYTF
13	TRBV29-1	CSVTGRLYNEQFF
14	TRBV5-1	CASSSGQLDEKLFF
13	TRBV12-3/TRBV12-4	CASSHGTGDGYTF
11	TRBV10-3	CAISLGETQYF
13	TRBV11-2	CASGQAHNQPQHF
16	TRBV7-9	CASSPSVGRGGNEQFF
12	TRBV18	CASSLGQIEAFF
14	TRBV5-1	CASSWSPANYGYTF
15	TRBV6-5	CASSYFYRSTGELFF
12	TRBV20-1	CSAWGGNQPQHF
16	TRBV20-1	CSAGAIRTSGANVLTF
15	TRBV18	CASSPVGSSPGELFF
16	TRBV6-5	CASSYSVSLGTGELFF
16	TRBV20-1	CSASSPGLAYTDTQYF
15	TRBV6-1	CATLSHSLQGNGYTF
18	TRBV12-3/TRBV12-4	CASSKRLAGGPGTDTQYF
14	TRBV6-1	CASSRGFEGTEAFF
16	TRBV7-9	CASSLGSPSGRNEQFF
13	TRBV7-8	CASSLVPRDEQYF
13	TRBV29-1	CSVEAGLVGEQYF
14	TRBV3-1	CASTRSPSNEKLFF
15	TRBV29-1	CSVGKREATYNEQFF
13	TRBV2	CASSEWETYEQYF
14	TRBV19	CASSKEGGYYEQYF
16	TRBV19	CASSIDRPPTGSEAFF
15	TRBV27	CASSLILAGDNEQFF
17	TRBV28	CASSPQRLAGVSWEQFF
11	TRBV2	CASKIGNEQFF
14	TRBV6-2/TRBV6-3	CASSTGLATDEQFF
19	TRBV5-1	CASSLYQAYSGGVQDTQYF
20	TRBV15	CATSRFVPSSGGAVTGELFF
15	TRBV4-2	CASSQDYSWHYEQYF
13	TRBV2	CASGLRNGETQYF